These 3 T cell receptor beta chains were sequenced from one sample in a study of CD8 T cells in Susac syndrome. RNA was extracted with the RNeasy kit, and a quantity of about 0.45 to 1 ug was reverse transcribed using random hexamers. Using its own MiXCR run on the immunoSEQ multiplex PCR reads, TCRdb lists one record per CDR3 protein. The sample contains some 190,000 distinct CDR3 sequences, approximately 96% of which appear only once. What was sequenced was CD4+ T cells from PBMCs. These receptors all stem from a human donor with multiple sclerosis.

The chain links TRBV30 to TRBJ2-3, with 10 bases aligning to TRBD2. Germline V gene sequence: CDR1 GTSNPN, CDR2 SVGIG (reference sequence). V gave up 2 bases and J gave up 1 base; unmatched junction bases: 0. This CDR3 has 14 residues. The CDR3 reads CAWSLAGGTDTQYF. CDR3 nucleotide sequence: TGTGCCTGGAGTCTAGCGGGGGGCACAGATACGCAGTATTTT.

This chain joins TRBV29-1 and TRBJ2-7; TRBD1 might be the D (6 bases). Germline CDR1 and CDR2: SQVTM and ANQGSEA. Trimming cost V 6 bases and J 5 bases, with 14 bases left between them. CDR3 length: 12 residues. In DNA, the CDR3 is TGCAGCGTGCCCCAGGGGCCACACGAGCAGTACTTC. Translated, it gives CSVPQGPHEQYF.

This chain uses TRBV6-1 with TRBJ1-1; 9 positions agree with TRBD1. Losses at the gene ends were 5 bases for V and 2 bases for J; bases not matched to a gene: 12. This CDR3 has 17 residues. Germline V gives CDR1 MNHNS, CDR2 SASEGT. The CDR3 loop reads CASSPGGTGWENTEAFF. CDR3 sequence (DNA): TGTGCCAGCAGTCCCGGCGGGACAGGGTGGGAAAACACTGAAGCTTTCTTT.